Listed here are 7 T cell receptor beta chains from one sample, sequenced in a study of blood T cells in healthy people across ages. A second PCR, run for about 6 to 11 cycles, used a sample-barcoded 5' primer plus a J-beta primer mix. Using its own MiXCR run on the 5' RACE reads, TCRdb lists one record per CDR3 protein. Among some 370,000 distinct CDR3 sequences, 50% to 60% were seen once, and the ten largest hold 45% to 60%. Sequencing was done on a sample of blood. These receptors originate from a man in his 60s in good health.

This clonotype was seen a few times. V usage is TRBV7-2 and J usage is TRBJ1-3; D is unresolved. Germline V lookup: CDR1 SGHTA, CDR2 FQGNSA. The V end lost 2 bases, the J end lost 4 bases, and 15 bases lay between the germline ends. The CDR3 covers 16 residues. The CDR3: CASSLISPRGGNTIYF. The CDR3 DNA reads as TGTGCCAGCAGCTTAATCAGCCCCCGAGGGGGAAACACCATATATTTT.

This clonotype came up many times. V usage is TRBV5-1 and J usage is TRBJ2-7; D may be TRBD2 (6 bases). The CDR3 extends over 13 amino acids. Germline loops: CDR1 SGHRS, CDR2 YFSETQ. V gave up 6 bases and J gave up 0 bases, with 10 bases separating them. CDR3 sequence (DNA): TGCGCCAGCACGAAAGCGGGCTCCTACGAGCAGTACTTC. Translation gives CASTKAGSYEQYF.

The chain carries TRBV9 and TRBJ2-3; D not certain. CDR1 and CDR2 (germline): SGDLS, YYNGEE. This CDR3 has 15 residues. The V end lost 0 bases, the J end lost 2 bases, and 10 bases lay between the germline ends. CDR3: CASSVAQHPTDTQYF. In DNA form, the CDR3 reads TGTGCCAGCAGCGTAGCTCAGCACCCCACAGATACGCAGTATTTT. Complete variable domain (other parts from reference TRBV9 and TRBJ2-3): DSGVTQTPKHLITATGQRVTLRCSPRSGDLSVYWYQQSLDQGLQFLIQYYNGEERAKGNILERFSAQQFPDLHSELNLSSLELGDSALYFCASSVAQHPTDTQYFGPGTRLTVL.

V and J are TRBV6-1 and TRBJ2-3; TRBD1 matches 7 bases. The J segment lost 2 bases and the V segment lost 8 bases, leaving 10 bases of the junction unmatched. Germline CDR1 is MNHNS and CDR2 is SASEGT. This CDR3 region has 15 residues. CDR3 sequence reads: CASGPTGAITDTQYF. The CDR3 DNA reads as TGTGCCAGCGGGCCAACAGGGGCTATCACAGATACGCAGTATTTT.

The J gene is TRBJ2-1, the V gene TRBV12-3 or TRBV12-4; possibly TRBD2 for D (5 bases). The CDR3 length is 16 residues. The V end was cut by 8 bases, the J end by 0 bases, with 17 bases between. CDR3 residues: CASGNERRSSYNEQFF. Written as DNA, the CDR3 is TGTGCCAGCGGGAACGAGCGGAGGAGCTCCTACAATGAGCAGTTCTTC.

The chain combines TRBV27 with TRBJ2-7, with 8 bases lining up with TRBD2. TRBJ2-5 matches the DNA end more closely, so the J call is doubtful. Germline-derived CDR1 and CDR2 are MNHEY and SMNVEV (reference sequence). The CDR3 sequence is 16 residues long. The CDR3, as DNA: TGTGCCAGCAGTTTATTTTCGGCGGGAGGCCTTGAGACCCAGTACTTC. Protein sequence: CASSLFSAGGLETQYF.

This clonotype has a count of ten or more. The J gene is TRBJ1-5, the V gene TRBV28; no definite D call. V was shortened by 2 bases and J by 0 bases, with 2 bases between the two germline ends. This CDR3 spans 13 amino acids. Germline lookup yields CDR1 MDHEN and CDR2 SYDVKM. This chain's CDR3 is CASSLVSNQPQHF. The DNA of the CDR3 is TGTGCCAGCAGTTTAGTTAGCAATCAGCCCCAGCATTTT.